Listed below are T cell receptor beta chains from one sample, sequenced in a study of control samples from healthy donors and cancer patients. Only in-frame clones appear in the TCRdb table, and some are missing; sequencing was by immunoSEQ multiplex PCR. The data show 190,000 or so clones, with approximately 92% seen just once and roughly 1.5% held by the top ten. The sequenced material came from blood. The receptors stem from a man younger than 35 in good health. Both conserved end residues are part of each CDR3. Fields, in order: V gene, J gene, CDR3 protein.

V: TRBV4-1; J: TRBJ1-2; CDR3: CASSLKTGEDYGYTF
V: TRBV4-1; J: TRBJ1-2; CDR3: CASSQEGGVGYTF
V: TRBV20-1; J: TRBJ2-7; CDR3: CSASYTGSGSYEQYF
V: TRBV5-4; J: TRBJ2-1; CDR3: CAIRGGLGNEQFF
V: TRBV6-5; J: TRBJ2-7; CDR3: CASRNQDGSYEQYF
V: TRBV25-1; J: TRBJ1-1; CDR3: CASRSHTEAFF
V: TRBV9; J: TRBJ2-3; CDR3: CASSLGTVYTDTQYF
V: TRBV5-1; J: TRBJ1-4; CDR3: CASSLSGQAGEKLFF
V: TRBV7-5; J: TRBJ1-2; CDR3: CARSLARRTAPTSGQDWRGYGYTF
V: TRBV7-9; J: TRBJ2-7; CDR3: CASSLPGQSSYEQYF
V: TRBV4-1; J: TRBJ1-5; CDR3: CASSHQSTGDRPQHF
V: TRBV19; J: TRBJ1-3; CDR3: CASSATGFVSGNTIYF
V: TRBV5-8; J: TRBJ1-2; CDR3: CASSFDRQYGYTF
V: TRBV3-1/TRBV3-2; J: TRBJ1-2; CDR3: CASSQSLAYGYTF
V: TRBV19; J: TRBJ1-4; CDR3: CASSIDLREEKLFF
V: TRBV19; J: TRBJ2-3; CDR3: CATRLSGGADTQYF
V: TRBV24-1; J: TRBJ2-2; CDR3: CATLGGNTGELFF
V: TRBV5-8; J: TRBJ2-4; CDR3: CASSLVGQGLAKNIQYF
V: TRBV19; J: TRBJ1-2; CDR3: CASTKKGFWENYGYTF
V: TRBV28; J: TRBJ1-5; CDR3: CASSPASGGAGQPQHF
V: TRBV7-2; J: TRBJ2-4; CDR3: CASSLGGSQKNIQYF
V: TRBV24-1; J: TRBJ2-4; CDR3: CATSDVSAGEAGIQYF
V: TRBV30; J: TRBJ2-5; CDR3: CAWSGLGGETQYF
V: TRBV25-1; J: TRBJ2-3; CDR3: CASSSESTDTQYF
V: TRBV5-4; J: TRBJ2-5; CDR3: CASSFQSGTSEETQYF
V: TRBV10-3; J: TRBJ2-2; CDR3: CAISEVAGANTGELFF
V: TRBV7-3; J: TRBJ2-1; CDR3: CASSTAGTPLNEQFF
V: TRBV30; J: TRBJ1-6; CDR3: CAWSYAGGSYNSPLHF
V: TRBV28; J: TRBJ1-2; CDR3: CASNEKGQGRDGYTF
V: TRBV7-9; J: TRBJ2-7; CDR3: CASSSRLAGGLGYEQYF
V: TRBV18; J: TRBJ1-2; CDR3: CASSPQGQFYYGYTF
V: TRBV28; J: TRBJ1-6; CDR3: CASRDSQGFGSPLHF
V: TRBV5-4; J: TRBJ2-7; CDR3: CASSPAGDRVKEQYF
V: TRBV6-1; J: TRBJ2-1; CDR3: CASSEGYERGVSIEQFF
V: TRBV19; J: TRBJ1-1; CDR3: CASSFDGDTEAFF